This T cell receptor (beta chain) was documented in a study of blood T cells in healthy people across ages. Next came a second PCR, run for about 7 to 12 cycles, which used a sample-barcoded 5' primer along with a J-beta primer mix. All samples gave at least 3 million CDR3-containing paired-end reads. TCRdb re-derived calls from the 5' RACE reads in MiXCR, one entry per CDR3 protein. The sample shows more than 1.4 million distinct CDR3 sequences, around two fifths of them seen only once. Peripheral blood samples of around 9.8 milliliters were drawn from each donor. The sample holds a few counts of this clonotype. The CDR3 loop spans 13 amino acids. V was clipped by 4 bases and J by 4 bases, with 9 bases between them.

This chain links TRBV12-3 or TRBV12-4 with TRBJ2-3; D unclear. The sample taken for sequencing was blood. This sequence was found in a woman younger than 35 in good health. CDR3 amino acids: CASSSVGADTQYF. The CDR3 nucleotides are TGTGCCAGCAGTTCGGTGGGTGCAGATACGCAGTATTTT.